This TCR beta chain was obtained from a study of CD8 T cells in ankylosing spondylitis. In germline, CDR1 is KGHDR, CDR2 SFDVKD. CDR3 size: 17 residues. General study findings and limits: For ankylosing spondylitis blood, a TCR beta motif of 8 or 9 highly homologous variants appeared characteristic. Some motif variants were previously reported in reactive arthritis synovial fluid and blood.

Only a few counts were recorded for this clonotype. The antigen is undetermined. At one end, the junction sequence differs from germline, possibly due to a read error. TCRdb re-called the 5' RACE reads through MiXCR, storing one row per CDR3 protein. This sample has about 360,000 distinct CDR3 sequences, with approximately 22% found just once. Material: blood, either unsorted or a sorted T cell fraction (not recorded which). The sequence derives from a male donor with ankylosing spondylitis or in good health (not recorded which). The gene calls are TRBV24-1 and TRBJ2-1; D possibly matches TRBD1 or TRBD2 (5 bases each). CDR3 bases: TGTGCCACCAGTGACTGGGTGGGGGAAAACTCCAACAATGAGCAGTTCTTC. Translation: CATSDWVGENSNNEQFF.